Shown below are 18 T cell receptor beta chains from a single sample sequenced in a study of blood T cell repertoires in COVID-19. TCRdb's copy holds only in-frame clones and misses some; the assay was immunoSEQ multiplex PCR. The table has about 210,000 clones, around 85% seen once. The sample taken for sequencing was peripheral blood. These receptors came from a man aged 40-49 years with acute or convalescent COVID-19.

The CDR3 bases are TGTGCCAGCAGCTTTGGGGGGGACGGTCTATCTGGAAACACCATATATTTT. Protein: CASSFGGDGLSGNTIYF. The chain recombines TRBV7-9 with TRBJ1-3; D might be TRBD1 (5 bases). V was trimmed by 3 bases and J by 1 base, leaving 16 bases between them. Germline values: CDR1 SEHNR, CDR2 FQNEAQ (reference sequence). CDR3 length: 17 residues.

CDR3 coding DNA: TGCGCCAGCAGTGAGCGACTGGGGCTCGCCTACAATGAGCAGTTCTTC. Protein: CASSERLGLAYNEQFF. This chain joins TRBV10-1 and TRBJ2-1; a weak D match, TRBD1 (5 bases). This CDR3 region has 16 residues. Germline V gene lookup returns CDR1 WNHNN and CDR2 SYGVQD (reference sequence). The V end was cut by 2 bases, the J end by 2 bases, with 13 bases between.

The chain joins TRBV27 to TRBJ2-7; 10 bases are a match to TRBD2. Germline values: CDR1 MNHEY, CDR2 SMNVEV (reference sequence). The length of the CDR3 is 15 residues. V lost 2 bases and J lost 3; bases outside the gene matches: 4. CDR3 sequence reads: CASSLGPSGSYEQYF. The CDR3 coding sequence is TGTGCCAGCAGTTTAGGGCCTAGCGGGAGCTACGAGCAGTACTTC.

The chain links TRBV9 to TRBJ1-5, with a possible D match to TRBD1 (5 bases). Trimming took off 3 bases at V and 7 bases at J, with 17 bases between the two ends. There are 15 residues in the CDR3. Germline V CDR1 and CDR2: SGDLS, YYNGEE. As DNA, the CDR3 is TGTGCCAGCAGCGCCACCAATACAGGTTCCCAGCCCCAGCATTTT. Its protein is CASSATNTGSQPQHF. Full variable domain (outside the CDR3, taken from reference TRBV9 and TRBJ1-5): DSGVTQTPKHLITATGQRVTLRCSPRSGDLSVYWYQQSLDQGLQFLIQYYNGEERAKGNILERFSAQQFPDLHSELNLSSLELGDSALYFCASSATNTGSQPQHFGDGTRLSIL.

V is TRBV3-1 (or the pseudogene TRBV3-2) and J is TRBJ2-7; the match to TRBD2 covers 7 bases. Looked up from germline, CDR1 is LGHDT and CDR2 is YNNKEL (reference sequence). V lost 4 bases to trimming and J lost 1 base; unmatched junction nucleotides: 10. The CDR3 extends over 16 amino acids. The CDR3 protein is CASSPWSGTKSYEQYF. In DNA, the CDR3 is TGTGCCAGCAGCCCTTGGAGCGGGACGAAATCCTACGAGCAGTACTTC.

The V and J genes are TRBV18 and TRBJ1-4; 7 bases are a match to TRBD1. Trimming took 4 bases from V and 8 from J; bases not matched to a gene: 10. The germline CDR1 and CDR2 sequences are KGHSH and LQKENI. This CDR3 contains 15 residues. CDR3 coding DNA: TGTGCCAGCTCACGGGGCACAGGGGTTGGGGAAAAACTGTTTTTT. Protein sequence: CASSRGTGVGEKLFF.

This clone was detected once. The rearrangement uses TRBV3-1 (or the pseudogene TRBV3-2) and TRBJ1-2; 7 bases agree with TRBD1. The CDR3 is made up of 14 amino acids. V dropped 5 bases and J dropped 3; count of bases not matched to a gene: 6. Looked up from germline, CDR1 is LGHDT and CDR2 is YNNKEL (reference sequence). This CDR3 reads CASSNQGGDYGYTF. In nucleotides, the CDR3 is TGTGCCAGCAGCAATCAGGGGGGTGACTATGGCTACACCTTC.

This clone was seen a few times. The chain recombines TRBV10-3 with TRBJ2-2; D is perhaps TRBD2 (5 bases). The germline CDR1 and CDR2 sequences are ENHRY and SYGVKD. V lost 10 bases and J lost 1, with 7 bases in between. The CDR3 extends over 12 amino acids. The CDR3 sequence is CATEGNTGELFF. The CDR3 DNA is TGTGCCACAGAGGGGAACACCGGGGAGCTGTTTTTT.

The CDR3 DNA is TGTGCCAGCAGCGGCATCCGTGCTAGCGGTTCCACAGATACGCAGTATTTT. Protein product: CASSGIRASGSTDTQYF. The chain employs TRBV13 and TRBJ2-3, with 7 bases that match TRBD2. This CDR3 is 17 amino acids long. Looked up from germline, CDR1 is PRHDT and CDR2 is FYEKMQ (reference sequence). The V gene end was trimmed by 5 bases and the J gene end by 2 bases; junction bases not matched to a gene: 13.

The chain is built from TRBV27 and TRBJ2-1; 8 bases map to TRBD2. Germline assignment: CDR1 MNHEY and CDR2 SMNVEV (reference sequence). V shed 4 bases and J 3 bases; nucleotides not matched to a gene: 11. This CDR3 comprises 17 residues. DNA of the CDR3: TGTGCCAGCAGTTCCACCGGGAGGGGGTCATACTACAATGAGCAGTTCTTC. It translates to CASSSTGRGSYYNEQFF.

V usage is TRBV21-1 and J usage is TRBJ2-1; the D segment call TRBD2 is taken from the table without a DNA check. TRBV21-1 is labeled a pseudogene. CDR3 size: 16 residues. The CDR3 sequence is CASSKDLRLDHNEQFF. The CDR3 DNA follows: TGTGCCAGCAGCAAAGATTTGCGACTAGACCACAATGAGCAGTTCTTC.

The chain recombines TRBV3-1 (or the pseudogene TRBV3-2) with TRBJ2-1, with D possibly being TRBD2 (7 bases). Germline V CDR1 and CDR2: LGHDT, YNNKEL (reference sequence). Trimming pared 9 bases from V and 8 bases from J, leaving 17 bases between. The CDR3 consists of 13 residues. CDR3 region: CASLRGGQHEQFF. The CDR3 DNA is TGTGCCAGTCTAAGGGGGGGGCAGCATGAGCAGTTCTTC.

The J gene is TRBJ2-2, the V gene TRBV19; D might be TRBD2 (5 bases). V lost 6 bases and J lost 2, with 13 bases in between. CDR3 length equals 15 residues. The germline V gene encodes CDR1 LNHDA and CDR2 SQIVND (reference sequence). The CDR3 coding sequence is TGTGCCAGTAGCCGGCGGACTCTTAACACCGGGGAGCTGTTTTTT. Its translation is CASSRRTLNTGELFF.

The rearrangement joins TRBV18 to TRBJ1-4; 9 nucleotides line up with TRBD1. Germline V CDR1 and CDR2: KGHSH, LQKENI. Trimming at V came to 1 base and at J to 7 bases, leaving 4 bases not matched to a gene. The CDR3 extends over 15 amino acids. In DNA, the CDR3 is TGTGCCAGCTCACCACAGGGACAGGGTACTGAAAAACTGTTTTTT. Translating gives CASSPQGQGTEKLFF.

The rearrangement uses TRBV19 and TRBJ1-1; tentative D call: TRBD1 (6 bases). V dropped 5 bases and J dropped 5 bases, with 18 bases sitting between them. There are 15 residues in the CDR3. The germline V gene encodes CDR1 LNHDA and CDR2 SQIVND (reference sequence). CDR3 in amino acids: CASSFPRGAGTEAFF. The DNA of the CDR3 is TGTGCCAGTAGTTTCCCCCGGGGGGCAGGGACTGAAGCTTTCTTT.

The chain employs TRBV4-3 and TRBJ2-2; D ambiguous. The CDR3 is 15 amino acids. V was clipped by 2 bases and J by 4 bases, with 11 bases between them. Germline-derived CDR1 and CDR2 are LGHNA and YSLEER. The CDR3 loop reads CASSQNSYSTGELFF. The CDR3 nucleotides read TGCGCCAGCAGCCAAAACAGCTACTCCACCGGGGAGCTGTTTTTT.

The CDR3 loop reads CASSPHLYEQYF. CDR3 in DNA: TGTGCCAGCAGCCCTCACTTATACGAGCAGTACTTC. The V gene is TRBV7-9, the J gene TRBJ2-7; D is unresolved. V lost 5 bases to trimming and J lost 4 bases, with 9 bases between them. The CDR3 runs to 12 residues. Germline lookup yields CDR1 SEHNR and CDR2 FQNEAQ (reference sequence).

V usage is TRBV2 and J usage is TRBJ1-2, with D maybe TRBD1 (6 bases). The CDR3 loop spans 12 amino acids. The ends were cut back, 1 base at V and 7 bases at J, with 7 bases in the middle. Germline CDR1 and CDR2: SNHLY and FYNNEI. The CDR3, as DNA: TGTGCCAGCAGTGAAGGAGGGGGTGGCTACACCTTC. This translates into CASSEGGGGYTF.